This TCR beta chain was sequenced during a study of blood T cell repertoires in COVID-19. Germline loops: CDR1 MDHEN, CDR2 SYDVKM. V was pared by 6 bases and J by 1 base, with 10 bases between. CDR3 length equals 14 residues. Before being deemed recovered, Cohort 3 donors had two negative PCRs, clearance, or symptom resolution. Source study methods: Reference gene primer amplification in the assay estimated nucleated cell counts. The method was immunoSEQ multiplex PCR; TCRdb's version includes in-frame clones alone and lacks a portion of them. V and J calls and clone size are those listed in that table; D and trimming were worked out from the DNA. The sample lists about 140,000 clones, over 60% seen once, with less than 3% in the top ten.

This clonotype was obtained from a woman aged 50 to 60 who had recovered from COVID-19. Specimen: PBMCs or T cells enriched from blood (not recorded which). V gene TRBV28 combines with J gene TRBJ1-5, with D possibly being TRBD1 (5 bases). DNA for the CDR3: TGTGCCAGCAGAGAGACAGACAGCAATCAGCCCCAGCATTTT. As protein: CASRETDSNQPQHF.